A single sample gave rise to the 2 T cell receptor beta chains below, sequenced in a study of blood T cell repertoires in COVID-19. Profiled with immunoSEQ multiplex PCR; TCRdb holds only in-frame clones, not every one. Of roughly 250,000 clones in the sample, 86% are singletons; the top ten hold about 3.3%. Sequenced input: PBMCs or T cells enriched from blood (not recorded which). The origin of the receptors is a woman aged 40 to 50 with acute COVID-19.

The gene calls are TRBV21-1 and TRBJ2-7; TRBD1, the table's D call, lacks a check against the DNA. TRBV21-1 is termed a pseudogene. CDR3 length: 14 residues. The CDR3 reads CASSKMQASYEQYF. The CDR3 nucleotides are TGTGCCAGCAGCAAAATGCAGGCCTCCTACGAGCAGTACTTC.

The rearrangement joins TRBV7-9 to TRBJ1-1; no firm D call. There are 13 residues in the CDR3. V dropped 1 base and J dropped 4 bases, with 7 bases sitting between them. Germline V gives CDR1 SEHNR, CDR2 FQNEAQ (reference sequence). This CDR3 reads CASSLVGSTEAFF. Written as DNA, the CDR3 is TGTGCCAGCAGCTTAGTAGGGAGCACTGAAGCTTTCTTT.